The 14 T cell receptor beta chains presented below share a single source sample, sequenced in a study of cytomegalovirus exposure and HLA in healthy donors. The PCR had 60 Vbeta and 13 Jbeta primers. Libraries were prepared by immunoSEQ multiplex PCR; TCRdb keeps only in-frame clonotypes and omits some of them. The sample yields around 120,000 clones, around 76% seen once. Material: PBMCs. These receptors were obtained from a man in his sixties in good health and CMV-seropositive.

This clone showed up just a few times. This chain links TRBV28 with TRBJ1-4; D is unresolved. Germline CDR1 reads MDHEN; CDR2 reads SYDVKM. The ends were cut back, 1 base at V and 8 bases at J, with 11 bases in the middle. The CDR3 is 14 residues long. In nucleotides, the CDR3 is TGTGCCAGCAGTTTATTGGCGTTGGGCGAAAAACTGTTTTTT. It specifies CASSLLALGEKLFF.

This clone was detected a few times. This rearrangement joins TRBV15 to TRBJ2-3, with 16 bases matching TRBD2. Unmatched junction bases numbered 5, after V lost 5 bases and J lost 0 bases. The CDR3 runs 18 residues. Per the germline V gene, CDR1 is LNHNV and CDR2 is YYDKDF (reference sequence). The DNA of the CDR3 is TGTGCCACCAGCCCAGGGACTAGCGGGAGGGCTAGCACAGATACGCAGTATTTT. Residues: CATSPGTSGRASTDTQYF.

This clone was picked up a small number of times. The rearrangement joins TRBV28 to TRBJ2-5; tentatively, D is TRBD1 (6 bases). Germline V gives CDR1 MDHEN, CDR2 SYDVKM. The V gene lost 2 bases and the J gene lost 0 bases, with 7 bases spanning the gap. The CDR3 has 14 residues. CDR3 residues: CASSLRDNQETQYF. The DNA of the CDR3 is TGTGCCAGCAGTTTACGGGACAACCAAGAGACCCAGTACTTC.

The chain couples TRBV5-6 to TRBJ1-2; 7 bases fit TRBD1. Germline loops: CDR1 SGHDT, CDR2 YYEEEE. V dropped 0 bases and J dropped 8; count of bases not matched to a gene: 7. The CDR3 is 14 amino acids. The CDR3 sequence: CASSLGTLTGGYTF. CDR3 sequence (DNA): TGTGCCAGCAGCTTGGGTACCCTGACAGGGGGCTACACCTTC.

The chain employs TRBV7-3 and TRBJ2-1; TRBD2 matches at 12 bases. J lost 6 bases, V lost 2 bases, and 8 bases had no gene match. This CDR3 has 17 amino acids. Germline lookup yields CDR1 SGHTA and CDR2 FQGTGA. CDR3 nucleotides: TGTGCCAGCAGCTTAGCCCTCCTAGCGGGAGGGCCCAATGAGCAGTTCTTC. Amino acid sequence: CASSLALLAGGPNEQFF.

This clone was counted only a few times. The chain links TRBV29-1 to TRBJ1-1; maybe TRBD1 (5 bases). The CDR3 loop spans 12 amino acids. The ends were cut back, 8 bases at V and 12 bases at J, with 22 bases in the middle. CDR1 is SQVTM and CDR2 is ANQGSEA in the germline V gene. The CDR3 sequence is CSTSQATSTTFF. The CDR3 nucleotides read TGCAGCACATCACAGGCTACCTCGACAACTTTCTTT.

DNA for the CDR3: TGTGCCAGCAGCTTCGGGGGGACAAACATTCAGTACTTC. Amino acids: CASSFGGTNIQYF. The chain combines TRBV7-6 with TRBJ2-4; 7 bases match TRBD2. V lost 3 bases and J lost 6; bases outside the gene matches: 2. The CDR3 has 13 amino acids. Germline CDR1 SGHVS, CDR2 FNYEAQ.

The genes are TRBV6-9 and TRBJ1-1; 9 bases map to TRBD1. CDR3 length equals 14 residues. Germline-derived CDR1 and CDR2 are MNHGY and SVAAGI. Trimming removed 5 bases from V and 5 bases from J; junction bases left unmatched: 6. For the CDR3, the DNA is TGTGCCAGCAGTAAACAGGGGGCGCGGACTGAAGCTTTCTTT. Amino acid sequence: CASSKQGARTEAFF.

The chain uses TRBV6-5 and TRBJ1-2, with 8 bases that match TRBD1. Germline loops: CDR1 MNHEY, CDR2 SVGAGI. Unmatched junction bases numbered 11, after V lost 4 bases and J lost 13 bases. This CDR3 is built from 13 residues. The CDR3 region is CASSFNTGGGSTF. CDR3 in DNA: TGTGCCAGCAGTTTTAACACAGGGGGAGGTAGCACCTTC.

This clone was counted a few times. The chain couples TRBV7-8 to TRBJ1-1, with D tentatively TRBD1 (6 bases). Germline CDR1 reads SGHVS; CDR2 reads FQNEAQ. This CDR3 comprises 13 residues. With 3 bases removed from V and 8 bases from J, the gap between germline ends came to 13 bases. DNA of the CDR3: TGTGCCAGCAGCTTTCCGGACAGCCTGGAAGCTTTCTTT. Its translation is CASSFPDSLEAFF. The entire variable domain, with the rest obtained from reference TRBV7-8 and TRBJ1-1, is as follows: GAGVSQSPRYKVAKRGQDVALRCDPISGHVSLFWYQQALGQGPEFLTYFQNEAQLDKSGLPSDRFFAERPEGSVSTLKIQRTQQEDSAVYLCASSFPDSLEAFFGQGTRLTVV.

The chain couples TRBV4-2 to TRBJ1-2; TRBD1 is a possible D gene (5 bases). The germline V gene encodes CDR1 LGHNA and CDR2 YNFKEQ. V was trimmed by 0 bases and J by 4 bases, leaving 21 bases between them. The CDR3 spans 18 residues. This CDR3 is CASSQDLGQRLTPYGYTF. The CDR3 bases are TGTGCCAGCAGCCAAGATCTGGGGCAGAGGCTAACCCCCTATGGCTACACCTTC.

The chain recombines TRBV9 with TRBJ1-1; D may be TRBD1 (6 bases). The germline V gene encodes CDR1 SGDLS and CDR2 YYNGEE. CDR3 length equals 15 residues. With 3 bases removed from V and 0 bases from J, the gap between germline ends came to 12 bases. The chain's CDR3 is CASSGRQAMNTEAFF. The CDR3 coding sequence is TGTGCCAGCAGCGGACGACAGGCAATGAACACTGAAGCTTTCTTT.

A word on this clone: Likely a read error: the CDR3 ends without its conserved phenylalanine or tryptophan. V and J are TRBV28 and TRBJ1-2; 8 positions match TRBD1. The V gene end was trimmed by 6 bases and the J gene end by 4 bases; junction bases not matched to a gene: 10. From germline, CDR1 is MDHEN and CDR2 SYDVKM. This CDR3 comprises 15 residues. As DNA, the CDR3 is TGTGCCAGCAGGCTACCGGGACAGGCAATCTATGGCTACACCCTC. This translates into CASRLPGQAIYGYTL.

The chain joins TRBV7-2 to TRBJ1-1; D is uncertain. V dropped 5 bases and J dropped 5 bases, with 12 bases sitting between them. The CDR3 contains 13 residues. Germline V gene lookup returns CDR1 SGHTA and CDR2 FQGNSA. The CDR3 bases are TGTGCCAGCAGCCTCTTACGGGGTACTGAAGCTTTCTTT. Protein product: CASSLLRGTEAFF.